The TCR beta chain under discussion was sequenced for a study of blood T cell repertoires in COVID-19. Whole-study context: The United States, Italy and Spain were the sources of the acute and convalescent COVID-19 samples. The analysed material was cDNA or gDNA that came from T cells, B-cell-depleted T cells, or PBMCs.

As originally analysed: Reference gene primer amplification in the assay estimated nucleated cell counts. Using immunoSEQ multiplex PCR, the repertoire was profiled, and TCRdb retains in-frame clones only, with some absent. V and J calls and clone size come straight from that table; D and trimming were deduced from the DNA. The sample yields roughly 350,000 clones, approximately 88% seen once. The ends lost 2 bases at V and 0 bases at J; junction bases unmatched: 1. Germline V gene data show CDR1 as KGHSH and CDR2 as LQKENI. The CDR3 covers 16 residues. The receptor was isolated from a woman between 50 and 59 years old with active or convalescent COVID-19. The sample consisted of peripheral blood. The rearrangement uses TRBV18 and TRBJ1-4; 9 bases map to TRBD1. The CDR3 loop is CASSPGTGSTNEKLFF. In DNA form, the CDR3 reads TGTGCCAGCTCACCAGGGACAGGGTCAACTAATGAAAAACTGTTTTTT.